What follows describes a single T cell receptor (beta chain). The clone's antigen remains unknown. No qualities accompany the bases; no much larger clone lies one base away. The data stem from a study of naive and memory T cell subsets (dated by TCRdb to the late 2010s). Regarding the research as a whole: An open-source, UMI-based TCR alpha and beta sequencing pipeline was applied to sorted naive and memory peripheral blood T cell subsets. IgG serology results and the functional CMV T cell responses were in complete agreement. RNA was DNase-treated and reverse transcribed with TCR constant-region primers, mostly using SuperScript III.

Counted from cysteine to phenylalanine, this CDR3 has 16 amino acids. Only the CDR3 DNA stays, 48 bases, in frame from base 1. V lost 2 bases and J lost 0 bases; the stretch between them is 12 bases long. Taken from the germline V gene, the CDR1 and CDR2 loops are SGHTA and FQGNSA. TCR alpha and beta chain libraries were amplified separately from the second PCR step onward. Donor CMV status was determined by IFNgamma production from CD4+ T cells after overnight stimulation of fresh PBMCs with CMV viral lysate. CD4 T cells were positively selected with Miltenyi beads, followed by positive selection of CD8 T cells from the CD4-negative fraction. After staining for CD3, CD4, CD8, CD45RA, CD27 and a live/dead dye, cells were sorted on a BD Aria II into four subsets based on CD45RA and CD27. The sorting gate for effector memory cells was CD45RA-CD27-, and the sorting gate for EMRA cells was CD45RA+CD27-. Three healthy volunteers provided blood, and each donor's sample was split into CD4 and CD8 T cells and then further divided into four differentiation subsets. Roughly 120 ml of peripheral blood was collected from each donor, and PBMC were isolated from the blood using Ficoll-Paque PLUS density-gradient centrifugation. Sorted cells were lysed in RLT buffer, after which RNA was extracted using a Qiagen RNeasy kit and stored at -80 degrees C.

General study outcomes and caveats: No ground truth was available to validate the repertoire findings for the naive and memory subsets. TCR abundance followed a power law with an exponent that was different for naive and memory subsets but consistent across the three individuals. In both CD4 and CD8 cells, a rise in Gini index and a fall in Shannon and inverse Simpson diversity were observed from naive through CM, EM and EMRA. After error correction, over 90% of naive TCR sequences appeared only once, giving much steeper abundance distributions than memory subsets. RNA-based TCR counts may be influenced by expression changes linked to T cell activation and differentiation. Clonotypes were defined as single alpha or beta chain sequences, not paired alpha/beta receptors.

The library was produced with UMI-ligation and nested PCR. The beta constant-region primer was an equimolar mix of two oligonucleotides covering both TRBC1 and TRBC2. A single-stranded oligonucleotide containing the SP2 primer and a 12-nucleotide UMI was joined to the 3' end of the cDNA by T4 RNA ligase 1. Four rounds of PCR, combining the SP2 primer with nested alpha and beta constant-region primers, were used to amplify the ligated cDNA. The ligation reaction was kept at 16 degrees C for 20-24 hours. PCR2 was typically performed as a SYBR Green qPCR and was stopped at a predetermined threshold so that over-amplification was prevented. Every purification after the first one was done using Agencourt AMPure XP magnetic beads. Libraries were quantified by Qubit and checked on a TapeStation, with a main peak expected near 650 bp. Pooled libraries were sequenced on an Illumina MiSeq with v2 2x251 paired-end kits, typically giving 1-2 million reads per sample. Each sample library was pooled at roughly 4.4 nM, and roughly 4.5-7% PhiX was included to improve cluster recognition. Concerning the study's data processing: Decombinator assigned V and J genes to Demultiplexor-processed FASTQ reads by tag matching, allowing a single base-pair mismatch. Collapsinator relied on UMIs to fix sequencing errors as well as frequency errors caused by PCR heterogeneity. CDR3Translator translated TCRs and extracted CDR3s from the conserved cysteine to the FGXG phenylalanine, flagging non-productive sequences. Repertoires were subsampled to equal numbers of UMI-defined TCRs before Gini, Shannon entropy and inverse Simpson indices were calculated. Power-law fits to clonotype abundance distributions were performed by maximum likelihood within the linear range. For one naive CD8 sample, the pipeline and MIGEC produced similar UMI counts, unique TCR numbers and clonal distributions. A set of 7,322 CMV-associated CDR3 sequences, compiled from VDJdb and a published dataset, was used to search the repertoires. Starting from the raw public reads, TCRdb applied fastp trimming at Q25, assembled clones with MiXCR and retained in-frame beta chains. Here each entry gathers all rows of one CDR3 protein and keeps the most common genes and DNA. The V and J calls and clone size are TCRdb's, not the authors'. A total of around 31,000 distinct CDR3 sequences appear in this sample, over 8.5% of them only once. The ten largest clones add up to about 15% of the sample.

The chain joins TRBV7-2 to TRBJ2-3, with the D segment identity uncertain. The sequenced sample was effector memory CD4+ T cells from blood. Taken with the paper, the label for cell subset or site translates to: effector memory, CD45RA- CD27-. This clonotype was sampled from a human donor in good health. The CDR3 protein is CASSLRNRPSTDTQYF. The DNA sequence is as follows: TGTGCCAGCAGCTTAAGGAACCGACCAAGCACAGATACGCAGTATTTT.